These T cell receptor beta chains were read from a single sample in a study of blood T cell repertoires in COVID-19. The protocol was immunoSEQ multiplex PCR, while the TCRdb copy is restricted to in-frame clones and leaves out a portion. The sample holds over 130,000 clones, around 80% seen once. The sequenced sample was PBMCs or T cells enriched from blood (not recorded which). These receptors were obtained from a woman aged 18-29 years who had been exposed to COVID-19. CDR3s leave out the opening cysteine and the closing phenylalanine or tryptophan. The D gene is left open where the match is weak.

ASSFITDTQY	.	TRBV7-2	TRBJ2-3
ASSLPLKGPMEETQY	.	TRBV7-2	TRBJ2-5
SVGERGYEQY	TRBD2	TRBV29-1	TRBJ2-7
ASSLVERLAGHTDTQY	TRBD2	TRBV5-1	TRBJ2-3
ASSQSEASESHEQY	.	TRBV3-1/TRBV3-2	TRBJ2-7
ASSFGAGGPRETQY	TRBD2	TRBV5-1	TRBJ2-5
ASSLRGQSGKTEAF	.	TRBV27	TRBJ1-1
ASSLARFTEAF	.	TRBV7-9	TRBJ1-1
ASSVNRQSTDTQY	.	TRBV6-4	TRBJ2-3
ASGLGITTSGSYNEQF	TRBD2	TRBV12-5	TRBJ2-1
ASSLEDRVNYEQY	TRBD1	TRBV5-5	TRBJ2-7
ASSPQGRWGTQY	.	TRBV6-5	TRBJ2-5
ASSRVLGASSNQPQH	.	TRBV28	TRBJ1-5